This paragraph reports one T cell receptor beta chain. Its antigen is undetermined. The CDR3 extends over 16 amino acids. The V end lost 5 bases, the J end lost 4 bases, and 20 bases lay between the germline ends. Per the germline V gene, CDR1 is SGHTA and CDR2 is FQGNSA. Measured with immunoSEQ multiplex PCR; TCRdb has only the in-frame clones, and not every one. The sample carries around 250,000 clones, more than 80% recorded once. This specimen comes from a study of T cell responses to AZD1222 COVID-19 vaccine. Study conclusions and caveats: White British ancestry dominated among donors, who included more females, and clonal diversity was possibly underestimated. Regions 160-218 and 743-854 dominated among vaccine-associated CD4 TCRs spanning spike. Of spike-specific TCRs, nearly half reportedly target regions left unmutated in variants.

The chain joins TRBV7-2 to TRBJ1-1; TRBD1 is a possible D gene (5 bases). This receptor was obtained from an adult in good health. This sample comprised peripheral blood, obtained on day 0 of AZD1222 vaccination. The CDR3 DNA reads as TGTGCCAGCAGCCCTCCACCGGGACGGTGGGTCACTGAAGCTTTCTTT. It codes for CASSPPPGRWVTEAFF.